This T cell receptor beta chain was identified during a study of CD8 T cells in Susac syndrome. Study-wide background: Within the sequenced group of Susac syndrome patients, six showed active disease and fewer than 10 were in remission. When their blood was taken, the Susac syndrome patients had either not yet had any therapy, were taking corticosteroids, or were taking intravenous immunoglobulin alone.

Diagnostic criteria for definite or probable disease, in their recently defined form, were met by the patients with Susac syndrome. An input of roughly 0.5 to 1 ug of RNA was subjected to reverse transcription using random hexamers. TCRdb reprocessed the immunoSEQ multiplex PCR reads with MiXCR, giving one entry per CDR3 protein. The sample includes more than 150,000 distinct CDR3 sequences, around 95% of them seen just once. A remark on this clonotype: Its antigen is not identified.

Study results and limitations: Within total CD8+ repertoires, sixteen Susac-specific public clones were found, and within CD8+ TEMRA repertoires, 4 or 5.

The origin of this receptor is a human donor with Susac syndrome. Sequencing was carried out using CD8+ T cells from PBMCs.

Here the CDR3 DNA reads TGTGCCAGCAGCCAGGGACAGGGGCACTACGAGCAGTACTTC. Amino acids: CASSQGQGHYEQYF. The J gene is TRBJ2-7, the V gene TRBV7-8; TRBD1 matches at 10 bases. V was pared by 5 bases and J by 3 bases, with 4 bases of the junction left unmatched. Looked up from germline, CDR1 is SGHVS and CDR2 is FQNEAQ. This CDR3 has 14 amino acids.